This T cell receptor (beta chain) is drawn from a study of blood T cell repertoires in COVID-19. Study details: There were acute and convalescent COVID-19 samples, and they came from the United States, Italy and Spain. Nucleic acid was either cDNA or gDNA, and it came from T cells, B-cell-depleted T cells, or PBMCs.

The CDR3 runs 14 residues. The germline V and J ends were trimmed by 5 bases and 2 bases, with 11 bases remaining between them. Per germline, CDR1 KGHDR and CDR2 SFDVKD. The method was immunoSEQ multiplex PCR; TCRdb's version includes in-frame clones alone and lacks a portion of them. The sample has 180,000 or so clones, approximately 87% seen once. A Seattle source enrolled patients during active infection and followed them longitudinally. The source material was peripheral blood. The chain has TRBV24-1 and TRBJ1-1, with D tentatively TRBD1 (5 bases). This receptor was taken from a woman aged 55-70 years with COVID-19, enrolled during active disease. CDR3 coding DNA: TGTGCCACCAGTGGGGGGGGGTCCAACACTGAAGCTTTCTTT. It translates to CATSGGGSNTEAFF.